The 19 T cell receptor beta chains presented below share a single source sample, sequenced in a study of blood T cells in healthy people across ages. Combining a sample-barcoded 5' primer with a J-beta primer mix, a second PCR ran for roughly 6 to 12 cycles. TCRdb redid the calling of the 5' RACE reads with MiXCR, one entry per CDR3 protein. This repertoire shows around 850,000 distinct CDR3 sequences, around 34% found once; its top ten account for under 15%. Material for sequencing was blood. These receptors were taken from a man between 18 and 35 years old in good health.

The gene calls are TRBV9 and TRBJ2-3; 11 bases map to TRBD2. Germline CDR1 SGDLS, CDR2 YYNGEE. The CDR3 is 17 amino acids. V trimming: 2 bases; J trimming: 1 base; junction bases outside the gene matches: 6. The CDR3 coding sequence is TGTGCCAGCAGCGTGTCCGGGACTAGCGGACGCACAGATACGCAGTATTTT. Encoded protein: CASSVSGTSGRTDTQYF.

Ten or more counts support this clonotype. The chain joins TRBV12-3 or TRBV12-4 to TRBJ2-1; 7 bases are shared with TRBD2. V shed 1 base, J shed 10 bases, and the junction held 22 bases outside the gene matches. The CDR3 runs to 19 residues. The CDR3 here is CASSLDWGGTMRPSMEQFF. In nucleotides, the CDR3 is TGTGCCAGCAGTTTAGACTGGGGGGGGACGATGAGACCTTCGATGGAGCAGTTCTTC.

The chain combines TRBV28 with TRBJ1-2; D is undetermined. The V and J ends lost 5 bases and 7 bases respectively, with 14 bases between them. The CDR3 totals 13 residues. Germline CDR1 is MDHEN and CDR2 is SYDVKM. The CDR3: CASSPGGGSGYTF. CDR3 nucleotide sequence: TGTGCCAGCAGTCCAGGCGGTGGGAGTGGCTACACCTTC.

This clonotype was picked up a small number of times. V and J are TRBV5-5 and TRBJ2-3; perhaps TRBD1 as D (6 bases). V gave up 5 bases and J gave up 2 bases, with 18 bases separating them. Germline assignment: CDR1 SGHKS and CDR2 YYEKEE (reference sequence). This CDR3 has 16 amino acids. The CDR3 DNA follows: TGTGCCAGCAGGCCACAGGGTGTTCTCTCCACAGATACGCAGTATTTT. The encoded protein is CASRPQGVLSTDTQYF.

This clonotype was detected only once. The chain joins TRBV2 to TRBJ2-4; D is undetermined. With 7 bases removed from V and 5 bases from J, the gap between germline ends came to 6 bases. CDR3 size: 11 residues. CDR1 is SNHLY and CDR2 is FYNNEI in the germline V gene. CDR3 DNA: TGTGCCAGCAACGAGGAAAACATTCAGTACTTC. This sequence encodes CASNEENIQYF.

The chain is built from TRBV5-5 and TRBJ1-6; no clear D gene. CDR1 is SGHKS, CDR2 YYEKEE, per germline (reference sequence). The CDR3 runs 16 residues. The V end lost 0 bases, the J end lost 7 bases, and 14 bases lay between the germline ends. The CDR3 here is CASSLAPDSRNSPLHF. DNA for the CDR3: TGTGCCAGCAGCTTGGCTCCGGACTCGAGGAATTCACCCCTCCACTTT.

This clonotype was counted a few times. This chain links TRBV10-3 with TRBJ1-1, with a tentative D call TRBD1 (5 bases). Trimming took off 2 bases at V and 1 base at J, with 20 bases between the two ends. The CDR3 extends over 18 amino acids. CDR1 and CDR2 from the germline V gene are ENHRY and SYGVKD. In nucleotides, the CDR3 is TGTGCCATCAGTGAGAAGGCCGACGGCGGGGCGGCGAACACTGAAGCTTTCTTT. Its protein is CAISEKADGGAANTEAFF.

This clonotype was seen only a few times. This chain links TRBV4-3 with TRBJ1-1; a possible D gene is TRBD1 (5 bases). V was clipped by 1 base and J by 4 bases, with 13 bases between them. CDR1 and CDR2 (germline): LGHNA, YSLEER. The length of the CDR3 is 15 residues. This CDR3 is CASSQGPGVGTEAFF. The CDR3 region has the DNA TGCGCCAGCAGCCAAGGTCCGGGGGTGGGCACTGAAGCTTTCTTT.

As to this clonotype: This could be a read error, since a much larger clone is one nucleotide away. CDR3 loop: CASGELLDTQYF. In DNA form, the CDR3 reads TGCGCCAGCGGTGAGTTATTAGATACGCAGTATTTT. The chain uses TRBV10-2 and TRBJ2-3; D is undetermined. This CDR3 has 12 residues. Germline values: CDR1 WSHSY, CDR2 SAAADI.

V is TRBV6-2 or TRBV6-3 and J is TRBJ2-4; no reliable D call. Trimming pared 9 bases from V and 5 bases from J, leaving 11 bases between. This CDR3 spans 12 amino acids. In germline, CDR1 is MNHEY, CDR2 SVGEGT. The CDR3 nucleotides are TGTGCCAGTGGGAAGTTCCAAAACATTCAGTACTTC. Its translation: CASGKFQNIQYF.

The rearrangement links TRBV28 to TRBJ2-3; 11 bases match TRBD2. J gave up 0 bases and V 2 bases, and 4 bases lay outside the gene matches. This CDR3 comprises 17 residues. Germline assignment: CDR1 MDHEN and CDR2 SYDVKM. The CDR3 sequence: CASSLRLAGGSTDTQYF. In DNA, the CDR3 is TGTGCCAGCAGTTTACGCCTAGCGGGGGGCAGCACAGATACGCAGTATTTT.

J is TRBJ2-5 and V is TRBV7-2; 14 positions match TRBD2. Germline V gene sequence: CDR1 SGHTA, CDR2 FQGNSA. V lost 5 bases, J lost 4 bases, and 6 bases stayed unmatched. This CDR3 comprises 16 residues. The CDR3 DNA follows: TGTGCCAGCAGCCCCCAGACTAGCGGGGGGGCAGAGACCCAGTACTTC. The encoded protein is CASSPQTSGGAETQYF.

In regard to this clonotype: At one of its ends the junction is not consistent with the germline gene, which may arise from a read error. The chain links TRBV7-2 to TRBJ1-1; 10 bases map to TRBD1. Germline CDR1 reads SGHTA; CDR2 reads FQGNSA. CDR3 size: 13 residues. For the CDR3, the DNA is TGTGCCGGCAGCACCCGGACAGGGGGTGAAGCTTTCTTT. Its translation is CAGSTRTGGEAFF. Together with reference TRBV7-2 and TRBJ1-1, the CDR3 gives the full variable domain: GAGVSQSPSNKVTEKGKDVELRCDPISGHTALYWYRQSLGQGLEFLIYFQGNSAPDKSGLPSDRFSAERTGGSVSTLTIQRTQQEDSAVYLCAGSTRTGGEAFFGQGTRLTVV.

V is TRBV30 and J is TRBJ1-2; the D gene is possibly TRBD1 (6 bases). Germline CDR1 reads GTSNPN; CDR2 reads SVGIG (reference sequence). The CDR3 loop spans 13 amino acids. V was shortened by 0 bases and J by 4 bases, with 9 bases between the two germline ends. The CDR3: CAWSVPGAYGYTF. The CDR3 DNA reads TGTGCCTGGAGTGTACCGGGGGCCTATGGCTACACCTTC.

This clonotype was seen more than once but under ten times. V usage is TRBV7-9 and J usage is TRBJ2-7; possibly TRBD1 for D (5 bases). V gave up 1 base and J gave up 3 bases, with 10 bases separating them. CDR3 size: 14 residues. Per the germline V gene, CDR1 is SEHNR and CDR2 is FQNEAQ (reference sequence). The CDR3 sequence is CASSLVVQGYEQYF. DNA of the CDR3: TGTGCCAGCAGCTTAGTGGTTCAGGGCTACGAGCAGTACTTC.

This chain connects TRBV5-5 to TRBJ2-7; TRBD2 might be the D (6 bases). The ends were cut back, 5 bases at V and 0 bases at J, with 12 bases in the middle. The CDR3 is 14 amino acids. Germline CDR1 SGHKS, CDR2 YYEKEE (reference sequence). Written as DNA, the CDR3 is TGTGCCAGCAGACGGGACTTAAGCTCCTACGAGCAGTACTTC. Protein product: CASRRDLSSYEQYF.

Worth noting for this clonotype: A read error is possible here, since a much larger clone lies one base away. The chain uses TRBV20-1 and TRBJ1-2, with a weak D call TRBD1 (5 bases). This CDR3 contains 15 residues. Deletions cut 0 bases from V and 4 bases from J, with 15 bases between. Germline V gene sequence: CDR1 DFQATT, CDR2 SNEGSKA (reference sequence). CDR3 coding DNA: TGCAGTGCTAGAGATGTTGAAGGGGCGAGCTATGGCTACACCTTC. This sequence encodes CSARDVEGASYGYTF.

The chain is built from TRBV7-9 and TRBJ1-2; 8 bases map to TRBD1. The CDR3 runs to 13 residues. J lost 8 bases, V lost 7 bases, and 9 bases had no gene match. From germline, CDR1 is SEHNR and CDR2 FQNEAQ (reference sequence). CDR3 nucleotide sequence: TGTGCCAGCAATGTCGGACAGGGAAAGGGCTACACCTTC. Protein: CASNVGQGKGYTF.

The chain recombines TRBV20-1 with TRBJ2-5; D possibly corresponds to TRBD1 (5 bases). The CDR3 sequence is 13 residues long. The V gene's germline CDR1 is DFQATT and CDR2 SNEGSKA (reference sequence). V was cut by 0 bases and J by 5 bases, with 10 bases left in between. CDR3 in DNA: TGCAGTGCTAGAGAGGGGCTAGAGGAGACCCAGTACTTC. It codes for CSAREGLEETQYF.